Listed below are T cell receptor beta chains from one sample, sequenced in a study of cytomegalovirus exposure and HLA in healthy donors. Method: immunoSEQ multiplex PCR; TCRdb's copy keeps in-frame clones and lacks some. The table lists 120,000 to 150,000 clones, with around 2.2% in the top ten. Sequences were obtained from PBMCs. The receptor set was obtained from a woman aged 18-29 years in good health and CMV-seronegative. CDR3s include the opening cysteine and the closing phenylalanine or tryptophan. The D gene is left open where the match is weak.

CDR3nt: TGTGCCAGCAGCTATCGACTAGCGGGAGTTAACAATGAGCAGTTCTTC; CDR3aa: CASSYRLAGVNNEQFF; v_gene: TRBV7-8; d_gene: TRBD2; j_gene: TRBJ2-1
CDR3nt: TGCGCCAGCAGTTTTCCAGGGGCAAAATATGGCTACACCTTC; CDR3aa: CASSFPGAKYGYTF; v_gene: TRBV10-1; d_gene: -; j_gene: TRBJ1-2
CDR3nt: TGTGCCAGCAGCTTAGGCCGACAGGGGATCATCTATGGCTACACCTTC; CDR3aa: CASSLGRQGIIYGYTF; v_gene: TRBV13; d_gene: TRBD1; j_gene: TRBJ1-2
CDR3nt: TGCGCCAGCAGCTTGGTTGCGGGGAGCGGACTCACTGAAGCTTTCTTT; CDR3aa: CASSLVAGSGLTEAFF; v_gene: TRBV5-1; d_gene: -; j_gene: TRBJ1-1
CDR3nt: TGTGCCTGGAGTGTCGAAACGGGAGGAAACCAAGAGACCCAGTACTTC; CDR3aa: CAWSVETGGNQETQYF; v_gene: TRBV30; d_gene: TRBD2; j_gene: TRBJ2-5
CDR3nt: TGTGCCAGTAGTCAACAGGGATACTATGGCTACACCTTC; CDR3aa: CASSQQGYYGYTF; v_gene: TRBV19; d_gene: -; j_gene: TRBJ1-2
CDR3nt: TGTGCCAGCAGCCCAAGACTCCTCTCGACCTACAATGAGCAGTTCTTC; CDR3aa: CASSPRLLSTYNEQFF; v_gene: TRBV4-2; d_gene: -; j_gene: TRBJ2-1
CDR3nt: TGTGCCTGGATAACCAACCAGGGGAGGGAAGGCTACACCTTC; CDR3aa: CAWITNQGREGYTF; v_gene: TRBV30; d_gene: -; j_gene: TRBJ1-2
CDR3nt: TGTGCCAGCAGTCATCCCACTAGCGGGAGAGATGGTTACGAGCAGTACTTC; CDR3aa: CASSHPTSGRDGYEQYF; v_gene: TRBV7-9; d_gene: TRBD2; j_gene: TRBJ2-7
CDR3nt: TGTGCCAGCAAATATCGAGCGGGAGCGTACGAGCAGTACTTC; CDR3aa: CASKYRAGAYEQYF; v_gene: TRBV2; d_gene: TRBD2; j_gene: TRBJ2-7
CDR3nt: TGTGCCACCAGCAGTAAAGCGGGAGGGCGGGAGACCCAGTACTTC; CDR3aa: CATSSKAGGRETQYF; v_gene: TRBV15; d_gene: TRBD2; j_gene: TRBJ2-5
CDR3nt: TGTGCCAGCAGCTTAGAGTCGGGGAAGATCACCGGGGAGCTGTTTTTT; CDR3aa: CASSLESGKITGELFF; v_gene: TRBV7-6; d_gene: -; j_gene: TRBJ2-2
CDR3nt: TGTGCCAGTAGTAAGACAGGGGGGACTCAGCCCCAGCATTTT; CDR3aa: CASSKTGGTQPQHF; v_gene: TRBV19; d_gene: TRBD1; j_gene: TRBJ1-5
CDR3nt: TGTGCCAGCAGCGTAGCTCCGGCTAGGGGGCAAGAGACCCAGTACTTC; CDR3aa: CASSVAPARGQETQYF; v_gene: TRBV9; d_gene: -; j_gene: TRBJ2-5
CDR3nt: TGCGCCAGCAGCCAAGTTAGGGAGACAACCTACAATGAGCAGTTCTTC; CDR3aa: CASSQVRETTYNEQFF; v_gene: TRBV4-3; d_gene: -; j_gene: TRBJ2-1
CDR3nt: TGTGCCAGCACCCGGGACAGGTACAATGAGCAGTTCTTC; CDR3aa: CASTRDRYNEQFF; v_gene: TRBV2; d_gene: TRBD1; j_gene: TRBJ2-1
CDR3nt: TGTGCTAGCAGCTCAGGACTAGCGAACTACAATGAGCAGTTCTTC; CDR3aa: CASSSGLANYNEQFF; v_gene: TRBV7-7; d_gene: TRBD2; j_gene: TRBJ2-1
CDR3nt: TGTGCCAGCAGCTTATCTGGGACTAGCGGGAGGCCCCCCTACGAGCAGTACTTC; CDR3aa: CASSLSGTSGRPPYEQYF; v_gene: TRBV7-9; d_gene: TRBD2; j_gene: TRBJ2-7
CDR3nt: TGTGCCTGGAGTAACACAGGGGGCGGCTACACCTTC; CDR3aa: CAWSNTGGGYTF; v_gene: TRBV30; d_gene: TRBD1; j_gene: TRBJ1-2
CDR3nt: TGTGCCAGCAGTTTAGGACTTCGGTACGAGCAGTACTTC; CDR3aa: CASSLGLRYEQYF; v_gene: TRBV28; d_gene: -; j_gene: TRBJ2-7
CDR3nt: TGTGCCAGCAGCTTAGGTGGGCCTTACAATGAGCAGTTCTTC; CDR3aa: CASSLGGPYNEQFF; v_gene: TRBV7-6; d_gene: -; j_gene: TRBJ2-1
CDR3nt: TGTGCCAGCAGCTTCGGAGGAGATACGCAGTATTTT; CDR3aa: CASSFGGDTQYF; v_gene: TRBV5-4; d_gene: -; j_gene: TRBJ2-3
CDR3nt: TGTGCCAGCAGCTCTGACAGGGGGCAGGACGAGCAGTACTTC; CDR3aa: CASSSDRGQDEQYF; v_gene: TRBV9; d_gene: TRBD1; j_gene: TRBJ2-7
CDR3nt: TGTGCCAGCAGCTTGGCAGGGGGCAATAACTATGGCTACACCTTC; CDR3aa: CASSLAGGNNYGYTF; v_gene: TRBV5-4; d_gene: TRBD1; j_gene: TRBJ1-2